The text below deals with one T cell receptor (beta chain). Its antigen has not been determined. It has no much larger one-base neighbor in the sample; base qualities were not kept. For sequencing of the TCRbeta CDR3 region, genomic DNA was extracted from the sorted cells. The immunoSEQ Assay was used to sequence the TCRbeta CDR3 regions. The table comes from immuneACCESS by way of TCRdb, which keeps in-frame sequences with V and J called. Part of the clones is missing from these tables; in studies checked, under half for an unresolved V gene and the rest for unknown reasons. The sample records tens of thousands of clones, 88% of which are singletons. The top ten hold just under 7% of the sample. This record comes from a study of OX40 agonist ivuxolimab in advanced cancers. In the study overall: Ivuxolimab was an agonistic, fully human IgG2 monoclonal antibody directed against OX40 (CD134), a costimulatory receptor. Intravenous ivuxolimab was administered to patients every 2 weeks at six dose levels: 0.01, 0.1, 0.3, 1.5, 3 and 10 mg/kg. Of the roughly 51 patients in dose escalation, about 20 had hepatocellular carcinoma, roughly 15 had melanoma, 9 had renal cell carcinoma and 9 had head and neck cancer. A male proportion of roughly 80% and a mean age of about 60 years, ranging from 23 to 79, were recorded for the dose-escalation cohort. Prior anti-PD-1, anti-PD-L1 or anti-CTLA-4 therapy was permitted, and approximately 42% of dose-escalation patients had received checkpoint inhibitors. Partial responses occurred in three dose-escalation patients: two with cutaneous melanoma and one with hepatocellular carcinoma. Peripheral TCRbeta sequencing was intended to test whether TCR sequence diversity was altered and clonal T-cell expansion was caused by ivuxolimab. The monotherapy dose-escalation portion (N ≈ 50 patients) of the phase I ivuxolimab trial is reported in the paper. The paper as a whole reports these results and caveats: In the 0.1-3.0 mg/kg groups, partial responders had among the lowest normalized peripheral clonal expansion, particularly in CD8+ T cells. At doses from 0.1 to 3.0 mg/kg, clonal expansion was seen in both CD4+ and CD8+ blood T cells between baseline and week 6. After ivuxolimab, more expanded clones were found on average in CD8+ T cells than in CD4+ T cells. Low levels of normalized T-cell clonal expansion were also seen in some patients who did not respond. The antigen specificity of the clonally expanded peripheral T cells was not determined.

Patients with a history of autoimmune disease or receiving systemic immunosuppression were excluded from the trial. Peripheral blood for TCR sequencing was drawn from every dose cohort at baseline, at cycle 4 day 1 and at cycle 7 day 1. The samples were drawn from a first-in-human, open-label, multicenter phase I dose-escalation trial of ivuxolimab. Adults with locally advanced or metastatic head and neck squamous cell, hepatocellular, melanoma or renal cell carcinoma were enrolled in the trial. Before TCR sequencing, CD4+ and CD8+ T cells were separately sorted from peripheral blood. Clipping removes 3 bases from V and 5 bases from J, with 11 as the unmatched junction base count. The CDR3 spans 17 residues, from the cysteine through the phenylalanine. Kept here is only the CDR3 DNA, which spans 51 bases and is read in frame from base 1. Via the germline V gene, CDR1 is SGHRS and CDR2 YFSETQ.

The sequenced sample was CD4+ or CD8+ T cells sorted from blood, obtained in a trial of the OX40 agonist ivuxolimab. The clonotype was recovered from an adult with an advanced solid tumor such as melanoma, head and neck, liver or kidney cancer. The V and J segments used are TRBV5-1 and TRBJ2-1, with 10 bases in between that match TRBD2. The bases read TGCGCCAGCAGCTCCGGCCTAACTAGCGGGACCGACAATGAGCAGTTCTTC. It encodes CASSSGLTSGTDNEQFF. The full variable domain, completed from the reference TRBV5-1 and TRBJ2-1 proteins outside the CDR3, reads KAGVTQTPRYLIKTRGQQVTLSCSPISGHRSVSWYQQTPGQGLQFLFEYFSETQRNKGNFPGRFSGRQFSNSRSEMNVSTLELGDSALYLCASSSGLTSGTDNEQFFGPGTRLTVL.